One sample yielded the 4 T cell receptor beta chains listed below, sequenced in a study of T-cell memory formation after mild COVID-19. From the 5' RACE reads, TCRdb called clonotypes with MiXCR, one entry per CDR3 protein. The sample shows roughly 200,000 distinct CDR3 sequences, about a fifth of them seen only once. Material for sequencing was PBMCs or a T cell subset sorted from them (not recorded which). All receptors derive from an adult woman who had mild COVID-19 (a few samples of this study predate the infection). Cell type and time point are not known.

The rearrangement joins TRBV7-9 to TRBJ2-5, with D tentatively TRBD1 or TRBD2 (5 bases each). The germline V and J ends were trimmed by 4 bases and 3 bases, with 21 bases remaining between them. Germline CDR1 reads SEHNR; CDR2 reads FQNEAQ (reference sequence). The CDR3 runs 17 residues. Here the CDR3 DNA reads TGTGCCAGCAGCTCAGGTTACTGGGACGCTTCAAAAGAGACCCAGTACTTC. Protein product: CASSSGYWDASKETQYF.

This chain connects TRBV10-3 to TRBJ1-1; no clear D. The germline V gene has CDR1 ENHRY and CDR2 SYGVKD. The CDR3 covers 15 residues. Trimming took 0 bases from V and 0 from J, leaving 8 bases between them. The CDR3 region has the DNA TGTGCCATCAGTGAGTCGACTCTGGTGAACACTGAAGCTTTCTTT. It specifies CAISESTLVNTEAFF.

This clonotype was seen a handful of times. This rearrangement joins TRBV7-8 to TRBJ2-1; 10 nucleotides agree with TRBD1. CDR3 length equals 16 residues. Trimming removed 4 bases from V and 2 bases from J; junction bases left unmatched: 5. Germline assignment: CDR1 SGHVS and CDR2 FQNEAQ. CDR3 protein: CASSYYDRGPYNEQFF. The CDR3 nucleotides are TGTGCCAGCAGCTACTACGACAGGGGGCCCTACAATGAGCAGTTCTTC.

This CDR3 is CASTSLSGYGYTF. CDR3 bases: TGTGCCAGCACCTCCCTCAGCGGCTATGGCTACACCTTC. The chain uses TRBV27 and TRBJ1-2, with D unresolved. Between the trimmed V and J ends, which lost 7 bases and 4 bases, there was a span of 13 bases. Per germline, CDR1 MNHEY and CDR2 SMNVEV (reference sequence). The CDR3 loop spans 13 amino acids.